This T cell receptor (beta chain) was captured by sequencing in a study of shared clonotypes between healthy human individuals. Concerning this clone itself: This sample includes further DNA sequences coding for the same CDR3.

The J segment lost 1 base and the V segment lost 2 bases, leaving 2 bases of the junction unmatched. The CDR3 covers 15 residues. The germline gives CDR1 SGHRS, CDR2 YFSETQ. The table came from immunoSEQ multiplex PCR; TCRdb's copy has only in-frame clones and leaves some out. The sample yields 1.4 million to 1.5 million clones, approximately 96% seen once. V and J are TRBV5-1 and TRBJ2-3, with 9 bases aligning to TRBD2. The specimen sequenced was naive CD4+ T cells sorted from blood. The subset denotes: CD45RA+ positively selected. The sequence came from a man aged 25 to 40 in good health. The CDR3 loop is CASSLGGRGTDTQYF. For the CDR3, the DNA is TGCGCCAGCAGCTTAGGCGGGAGGGGCACAGATACGCAGTATTTT.